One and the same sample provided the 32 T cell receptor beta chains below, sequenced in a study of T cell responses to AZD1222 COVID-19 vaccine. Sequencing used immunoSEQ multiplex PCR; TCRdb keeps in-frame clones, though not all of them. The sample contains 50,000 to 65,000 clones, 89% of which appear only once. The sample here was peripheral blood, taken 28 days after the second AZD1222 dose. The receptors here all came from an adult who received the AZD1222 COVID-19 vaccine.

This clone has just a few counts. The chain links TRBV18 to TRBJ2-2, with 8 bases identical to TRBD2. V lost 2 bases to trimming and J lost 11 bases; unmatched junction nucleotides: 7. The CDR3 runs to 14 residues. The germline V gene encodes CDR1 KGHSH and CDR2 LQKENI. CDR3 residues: CASSPVGRDVELFF. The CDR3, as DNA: TGTGCCAGCTCACCAGTCGGGAGGGACGTCGAGCTGTTTTTT.

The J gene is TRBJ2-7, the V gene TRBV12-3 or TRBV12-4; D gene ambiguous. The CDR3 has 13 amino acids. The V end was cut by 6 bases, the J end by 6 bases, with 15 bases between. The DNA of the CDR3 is TGTGCCAGCAGCTTAAGTAGGAATCGCGAGCAGTACTTC. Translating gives CASSLSRNREQYF.

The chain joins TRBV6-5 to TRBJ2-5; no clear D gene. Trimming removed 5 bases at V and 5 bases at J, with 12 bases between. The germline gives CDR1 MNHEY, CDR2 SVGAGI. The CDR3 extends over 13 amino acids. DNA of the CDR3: TGTGCCAGCAGTCTATCCGACGGGGAGACCCAGTACTTC. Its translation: CASSLSDGETQYF.

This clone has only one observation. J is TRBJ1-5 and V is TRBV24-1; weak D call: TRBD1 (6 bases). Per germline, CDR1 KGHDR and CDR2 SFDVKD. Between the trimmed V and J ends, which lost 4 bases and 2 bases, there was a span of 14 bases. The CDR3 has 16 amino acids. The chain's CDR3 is CATSDPKGGGNQPQHF. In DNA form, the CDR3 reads TGTGCCACCAGTGACCCAAAGGGGGGCGGCAATCAGCCCCAGCATTTT.

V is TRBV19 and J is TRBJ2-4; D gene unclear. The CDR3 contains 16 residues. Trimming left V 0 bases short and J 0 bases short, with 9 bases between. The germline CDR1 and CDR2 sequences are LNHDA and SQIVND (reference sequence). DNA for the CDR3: TGTGCCAGTAGTATAGAAGCCCTACTAGCCAAAAACATTCAGTACTTC. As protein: CASSIEALLAKNIQYF.

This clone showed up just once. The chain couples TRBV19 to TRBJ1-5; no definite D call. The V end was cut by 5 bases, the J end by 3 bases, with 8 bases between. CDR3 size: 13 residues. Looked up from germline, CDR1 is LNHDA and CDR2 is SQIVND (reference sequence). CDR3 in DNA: TGTGCCAGTAGTCCTAATACCAATCAGCCCCAGCATTTT. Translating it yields CASSPNTNQPQHF.

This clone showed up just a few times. The CDR3 DNA is TGTGCCAGCAGCTTGAAGGCAGGCACAGATACGCAGTATTTT. Its protein product is CASSLKAGTDTQYF. The J gene is TRBJ2-3, the V gene TRBV5-4; D unresolved. The V end was cut by 1 base, the J end by 1 base, with 7 bases between. CDR3 size: 14 residues. Germline CDR1 is SGHNT and CDR2 is YYREEE (reference sequence).

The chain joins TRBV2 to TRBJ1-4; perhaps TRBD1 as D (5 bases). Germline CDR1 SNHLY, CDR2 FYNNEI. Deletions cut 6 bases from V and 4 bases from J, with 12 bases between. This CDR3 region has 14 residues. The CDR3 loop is CASSPTELNEKLFF. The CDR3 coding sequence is TGTGCCAGCAGCCCGACAGAGCTTAATGAAAAACTGTTTTTT.

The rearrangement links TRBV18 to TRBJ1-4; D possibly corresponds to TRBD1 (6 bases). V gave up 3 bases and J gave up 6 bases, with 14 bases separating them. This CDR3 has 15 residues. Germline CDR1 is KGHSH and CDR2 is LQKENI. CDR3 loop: CASSPITGTDEKLFF. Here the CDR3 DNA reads TGTGCCAGCTCACCGATTACAGGGACCGATGAAAAACTGTTTTTT.

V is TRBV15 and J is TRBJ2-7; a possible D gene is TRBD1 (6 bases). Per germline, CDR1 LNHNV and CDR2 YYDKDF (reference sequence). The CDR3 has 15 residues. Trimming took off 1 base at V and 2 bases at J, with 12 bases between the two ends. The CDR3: CATSRGNRDAYEQYF. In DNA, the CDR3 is TGTGCCACCAGCAGAGGGAACAGGGACGCCTACGAGCAGTACTTC.

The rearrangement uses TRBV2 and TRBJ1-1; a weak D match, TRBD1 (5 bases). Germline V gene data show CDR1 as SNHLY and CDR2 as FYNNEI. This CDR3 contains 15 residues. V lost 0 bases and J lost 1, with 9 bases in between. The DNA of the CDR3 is TGTGCCAGCAGTGAAGCGGGACTCACGAACACTGAAGCTTTCTTT. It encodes CASSEAGLTNTEAFF.

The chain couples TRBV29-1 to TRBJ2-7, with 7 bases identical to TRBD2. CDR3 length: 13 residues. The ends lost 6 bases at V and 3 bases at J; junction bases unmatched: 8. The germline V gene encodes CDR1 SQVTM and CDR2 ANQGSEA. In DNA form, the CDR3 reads TGCAGCGTGTCATCGGGACTACTCTACGAGCAGTACTTC. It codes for CSVSSGLLYEQYF.

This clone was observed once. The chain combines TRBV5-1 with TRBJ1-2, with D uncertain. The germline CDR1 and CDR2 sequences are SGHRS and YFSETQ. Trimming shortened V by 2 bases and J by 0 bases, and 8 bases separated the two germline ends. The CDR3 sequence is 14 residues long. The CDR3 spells CASSLEAANYGYTF. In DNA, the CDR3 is TGCGCCAGCAGCTTAGAAGCAGCTAACTATGGCTACACCTTC.

The CDR3 nucleotides are TGCGCCAGCAGGGCATATAGCAATCAGCCCCAGCATTTT. It codes for CASRAYSNQPQHF. The chain couples TRBV5-1 to TRBJ1-5; D remains unclear. Germline-derived CDR1 and CDR2 are SGHRS and YFSETQ. With 5 bases removed from V and 0 bases from J, the gap between germline ends came to 6 bases. The CDR3 spans 13 residues.

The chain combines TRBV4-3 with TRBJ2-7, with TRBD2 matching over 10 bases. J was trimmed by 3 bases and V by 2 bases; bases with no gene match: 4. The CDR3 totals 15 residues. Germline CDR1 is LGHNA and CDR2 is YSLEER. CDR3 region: CASSQKREGGYEQYF. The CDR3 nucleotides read TGCGCCAGCAGCCAAAAGCGGGAGGGGGGCTACGAGCAGTACTTC.

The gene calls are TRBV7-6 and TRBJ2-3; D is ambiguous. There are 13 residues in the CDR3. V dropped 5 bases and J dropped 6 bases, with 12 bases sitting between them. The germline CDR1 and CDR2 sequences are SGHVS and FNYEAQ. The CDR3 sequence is CASSPTVVDTQYF. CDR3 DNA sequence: TGTGCCAGCAGCCCCACAGTAGTGGATACGCAGTATTTT.

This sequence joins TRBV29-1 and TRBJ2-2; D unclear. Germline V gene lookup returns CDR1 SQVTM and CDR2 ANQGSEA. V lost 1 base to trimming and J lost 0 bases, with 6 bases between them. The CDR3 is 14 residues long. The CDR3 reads CSVEVVPNTGELFF. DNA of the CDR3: TGCAGCGTTGAAGTGGTCCCGAACACCGGGGAGCTGTTTTTT.

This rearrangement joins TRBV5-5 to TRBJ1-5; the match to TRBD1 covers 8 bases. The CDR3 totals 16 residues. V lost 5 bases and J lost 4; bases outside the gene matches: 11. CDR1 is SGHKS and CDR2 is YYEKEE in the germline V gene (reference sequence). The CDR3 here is CASSPLDRGENQPQHF. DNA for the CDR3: TGTGCCAGCAGTCCCCTCGACAGGGGAGAAAATCAGCCCCAGCATTTT. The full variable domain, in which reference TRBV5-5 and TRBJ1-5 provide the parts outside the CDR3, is DAGVTQSPTHLIKTRGQQVTLRCSPISGHKSVSWYQQVLGQGPQFIFQYYEKEERGRGNFPDRFSARQFPNYSSELNVNALLLGDSALYLCASSPLDRGENQPQHFGDGTRLSIL.

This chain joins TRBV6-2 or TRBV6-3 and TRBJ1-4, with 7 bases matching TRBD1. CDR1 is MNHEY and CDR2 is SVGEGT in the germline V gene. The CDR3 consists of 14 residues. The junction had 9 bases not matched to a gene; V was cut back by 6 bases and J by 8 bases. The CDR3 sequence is CASSPTGRDEKLFF. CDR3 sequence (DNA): TGTGCCAGCAGCCCGACAGGGAGAGACGAAAAACTGTTTTTT.

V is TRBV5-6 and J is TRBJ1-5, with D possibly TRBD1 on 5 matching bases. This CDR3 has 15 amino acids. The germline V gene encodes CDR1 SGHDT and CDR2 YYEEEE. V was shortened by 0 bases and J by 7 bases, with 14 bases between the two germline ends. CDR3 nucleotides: TGTGCCAGCAGCTTGGCTACTGGGGCAGGGCAGCCCCAGCATTTT. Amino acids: CASSLATGAGQPQHF.

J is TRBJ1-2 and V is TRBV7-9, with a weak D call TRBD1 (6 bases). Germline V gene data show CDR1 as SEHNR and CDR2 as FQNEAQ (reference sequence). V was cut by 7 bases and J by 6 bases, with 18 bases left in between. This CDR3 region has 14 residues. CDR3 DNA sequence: TGTGCCAGCACCATCGCCGGGGGGCAGGATGGCTACACCTTC. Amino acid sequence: CASTIAGGQDGYTF.

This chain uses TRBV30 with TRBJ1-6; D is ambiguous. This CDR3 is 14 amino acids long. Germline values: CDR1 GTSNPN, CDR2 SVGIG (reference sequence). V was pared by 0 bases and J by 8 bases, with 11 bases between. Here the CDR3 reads CAWSVGTVYSPLHF. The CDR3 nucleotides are TGTGCCTGGAGTGTAGGAACAGTGTATTCACCCCTCCACTTT.

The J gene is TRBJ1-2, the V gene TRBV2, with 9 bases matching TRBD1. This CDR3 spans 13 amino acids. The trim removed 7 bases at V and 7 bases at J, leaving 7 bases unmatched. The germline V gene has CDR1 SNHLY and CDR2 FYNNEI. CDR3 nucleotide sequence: TGTGCCAGCATTCCCGGGACAGGGAGTGGCTACACCTTC. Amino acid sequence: CASIPGTGSGYTF.

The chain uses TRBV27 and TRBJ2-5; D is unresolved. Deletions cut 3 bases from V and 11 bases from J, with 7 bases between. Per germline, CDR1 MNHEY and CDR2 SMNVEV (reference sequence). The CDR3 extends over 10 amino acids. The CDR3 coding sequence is TGTGCCAGCAGTTTGAGCCCGCAGTACTTC. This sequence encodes CASSLSPQYF.

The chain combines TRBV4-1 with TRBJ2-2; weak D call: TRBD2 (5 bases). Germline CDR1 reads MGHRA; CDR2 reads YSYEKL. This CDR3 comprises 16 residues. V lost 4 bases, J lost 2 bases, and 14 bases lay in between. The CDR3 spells CASSRSDRENTGELFF. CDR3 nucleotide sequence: TGCGCCAGCAGCCGCTCCGACCGGGAAAACACCGGGGAGCTGTTTTTT.

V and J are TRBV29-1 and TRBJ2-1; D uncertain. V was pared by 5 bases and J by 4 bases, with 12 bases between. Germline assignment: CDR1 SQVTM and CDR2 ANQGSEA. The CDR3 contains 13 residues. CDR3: CSVTAFSYNEQFF. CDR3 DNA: TGCAGCGTTACGGCGTTTTCATACAATGAGCAGTTCTTC.

The CDR3 here is CASTRDRSYNEQFF. The CDR3 nucleotides read TGTGCCAGCACTCGAGATAGGTCCTACAATGAGCAGTTCTTC. The V call is TRBV6-5, the J call TRBJ2-1, with no clear D. Between the trimmed V and J ends, which lost 7 bases and 1 base, there was a span of 11 bases. The germline CDR1 and CDR2 sequences are MNHEY and SVGAGI. The CDR3 extends over 14 amino acids.

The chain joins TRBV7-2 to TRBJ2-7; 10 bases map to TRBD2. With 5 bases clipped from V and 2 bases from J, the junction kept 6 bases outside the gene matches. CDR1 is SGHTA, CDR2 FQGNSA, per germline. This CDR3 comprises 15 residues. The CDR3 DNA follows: TGTGCCAGCAGCACAAGACTAGCGGGCACCTACGAGCAGTACTTC. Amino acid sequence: CASSTRLAGTYEQYF.

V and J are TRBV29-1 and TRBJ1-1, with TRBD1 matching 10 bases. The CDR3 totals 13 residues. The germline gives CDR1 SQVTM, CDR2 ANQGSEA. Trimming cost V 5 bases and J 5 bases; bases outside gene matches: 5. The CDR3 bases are TGCAGCGTTAGTTGGACAGGGGGTACTGAAGCTTTCTTT. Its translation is CSVSWTGGTEAFF.

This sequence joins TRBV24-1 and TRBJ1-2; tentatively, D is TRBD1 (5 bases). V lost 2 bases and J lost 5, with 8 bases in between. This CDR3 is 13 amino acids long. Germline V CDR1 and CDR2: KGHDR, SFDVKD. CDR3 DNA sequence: TGTGCCACCAGTGATTCAGACAGATATGGCTACACCTTC. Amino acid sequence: CATSDSDRYGYTF.

The CDR3 here is CASTPSWREQERYGYTF. In nucleotides, the CDR3 is TGTGCCAGCACCCCAAGCTGGCGGGAACAGGAAAGGTATGGCTACACCTTC. This chain connects TRBV4-2 to TRBJ1-2, with D maybe TRBD1 (5 bases). The CDR3 extends over 17 amino acids. V lost 7 bases to trimming and J lost 5 bases, with 26 bases between them. Germline assignment: CDR1 LGHNA and CDR2 YNFKEQ.

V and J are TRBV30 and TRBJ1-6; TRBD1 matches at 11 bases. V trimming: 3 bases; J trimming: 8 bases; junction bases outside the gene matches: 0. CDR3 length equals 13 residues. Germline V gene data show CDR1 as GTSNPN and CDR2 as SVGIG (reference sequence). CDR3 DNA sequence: TGTGCCTGGAGGGGACAGGGGGATTCACCCCTCCACTTT. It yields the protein CAWRGQGDSPLHF.